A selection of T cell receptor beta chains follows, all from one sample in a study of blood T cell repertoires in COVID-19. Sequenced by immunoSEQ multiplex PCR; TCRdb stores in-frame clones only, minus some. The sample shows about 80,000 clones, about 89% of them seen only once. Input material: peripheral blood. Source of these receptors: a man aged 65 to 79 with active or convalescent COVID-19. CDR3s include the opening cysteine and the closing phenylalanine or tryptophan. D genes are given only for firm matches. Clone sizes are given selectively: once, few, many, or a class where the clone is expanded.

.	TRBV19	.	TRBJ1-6	CASSIRGEGAYNSPLHF	TGTGCCAGTAGTATACGCGGGGAGGGCGCCTATAATTCACCCCTCCACTTT
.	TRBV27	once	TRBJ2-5	CASSTPGGQETQYF	TGTGCCAGCAGTACCCCCGGGGGCCAAGAGACCCAGTACTTC
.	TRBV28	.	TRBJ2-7	CASSQTVRYEQYF	TGTGCCAGCAGTCAGACAGTGAGGTACGAGCAGTACTTC
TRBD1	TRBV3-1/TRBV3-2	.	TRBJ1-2	CASSQGWTGVFGYTF	TGTGCCAGCAGCCAAGGTTGGACAGGGGTTTTTGGCTACACCTTC
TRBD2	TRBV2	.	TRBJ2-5	CASRDGLAGGGGTQYF	TGTGCCAGCAGGGACGGACTAGCGGGGGGCGGAGGGACCCAGTACTTC
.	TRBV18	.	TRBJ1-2	CASSHGQLNYGYTF	TGTGCCAGCTCACATGGACAACTAAACTATGGCTACACCTTC
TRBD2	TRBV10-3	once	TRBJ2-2	CAISEGRLAGGATGELFF	TGTGCCATCAGTGAGGGACGGCTAGCGGGGGGCGCCACCGGGGAGCTGTTTTTT
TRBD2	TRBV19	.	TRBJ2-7	CASSRTSGGTNSYEQYF	TGTGCCAGTTCTCGGACTAGCGGGGGCACAAACTCCTACGAGCAGTACTTC
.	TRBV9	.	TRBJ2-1	CASSVARSYNEQFF	TGTGCCAGCAGCGTAGCCAGGTCCTACAATGAGCAGTTCTTC
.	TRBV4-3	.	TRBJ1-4	CASSQDRYGQRGEKLFF	TGCGCCAGCAGCCAAGATCGGTATGGCCAGAGAGGTGAAAAACTGTTTTTT
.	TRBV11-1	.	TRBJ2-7	CASSSVPYEQYF	TGTGCCAGCAGCTCGGTCCCTTACGAGCAGTACTTC
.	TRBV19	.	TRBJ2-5	CASSRPGNLGETQYF	TGTGCCAGTAGTAGACCAGGGAACTTAGGAGAGACCCAGTACTTC
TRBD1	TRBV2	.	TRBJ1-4	CASSAGQGAVEKLFF	TGTGCCAGCAGTGCGGGACAGGGGGCTGTTGAAAAACTGTTTTTT
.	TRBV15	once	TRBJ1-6	CATTLNRDSPLHF	TGTGCCACTACCTTGAACAGGGATTCACCCCTCCACTTT
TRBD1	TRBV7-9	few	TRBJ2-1	CASSQTGVGHNEQFF	TGTGCCAGCAGCCAGACAGGGGTAGGGCACAATGAGCAGTTCTTC
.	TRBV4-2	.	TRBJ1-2	CASSPREQGYGYTF	TGTGCCAGCAGCCCCCGCGAACAGGGCTATGGCTACACCTTC
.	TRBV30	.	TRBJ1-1	CAWIQSGTKDTEAFF	TGTGCCTGGATACAATCCGGGACAAAAGACACTGAAGCTTTCTTT
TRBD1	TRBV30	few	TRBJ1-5	CAWSGRGTVERRPQHF	TGTGCCTGGAGTGGACGCGGGACAGTTGAACGGAGGCCCCAGCATTTT
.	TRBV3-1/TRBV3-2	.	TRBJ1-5	CASSPRRGAQPQHF	TGTGCCAGCAGCCCCCGACGGGGGGCCCAGCCCCAGCATTTT
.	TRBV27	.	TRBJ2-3	CASSPLLSTDTQYF	TGTGCCAGCAGTCCGCTACTCAGCACAGATACGCAGTATTTT
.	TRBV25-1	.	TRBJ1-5	CASSDTSSNQPQHF	TGTGCCAGCAGTGATACAAGTAGCAATCAGCCCCAGCATTTT
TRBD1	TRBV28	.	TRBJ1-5	CASSPGTGYWNQPQHF	TGTGCCAGCAGTCCCGGGACAGGGTACTGGAATCAGCCCCAGCATTTT
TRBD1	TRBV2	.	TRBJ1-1	CASTGTGGPMNTEAFF	TGTGCCAGCACCGGGACAGGGGGCCCTATGAACACTGAAGCTTTCTTT
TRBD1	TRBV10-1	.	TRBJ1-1	CASSGGSGGTEAFF	TGCGCCAGCAGCGGGGGATCAGGGGGCACTGAAGCTTTCTTT
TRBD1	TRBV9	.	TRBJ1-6	CASSALDRGNSPLHF	TGTGCCAGCAGCGCCCTGGACAGGGGTAATTCACCCCTCCACTTT
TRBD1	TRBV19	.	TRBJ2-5	CASSTGQGARRETQYF	TGTGCCAGTAGTACAGGACAGGGGGCGAGGCGGGAGACCCAGTACTTC
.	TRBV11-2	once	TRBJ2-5	CASRILETQYF	TGTGCCAGCAGAATCCTAGAGACCCAGTACTTC
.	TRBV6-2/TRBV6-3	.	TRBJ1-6	CASSPEPGFNSPLHF	TGTGCCAGCAGCCCCGAGCCGGGATTTAATTCACCCCTCCACTTT
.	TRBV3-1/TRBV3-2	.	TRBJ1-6	CASSHLGAEGNSPLHF	TGTGCCAGCAGCCATTTGGGGGCTGAGGGTAATTCACCCCTCCACTTT
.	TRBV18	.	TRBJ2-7	CASSYRDTYEQYF	TGTGCCAGCTCCTACCGGGACACCTACGAGCAGTACTTC
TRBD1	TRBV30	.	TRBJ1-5	CAWTIRGTGGNQPQHF	TGTGCCTGGACCATTAGAGGGACAGGGGGCAATCAGCCCCAGCATTTT
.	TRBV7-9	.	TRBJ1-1	CASSPGGRFSTEAFF	TGTGCCAGCAGCCCGGGTGGTAGATTTAGCACTGAAGCTTTCTTT
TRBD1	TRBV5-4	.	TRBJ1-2	CASRQGQGINYGYTF	TGTGCCAGCAGGCAGGGACAGGGGATTAACTATGGCTACACCTTC
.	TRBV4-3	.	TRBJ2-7	CASSRKTGIEQYF	TGCGCCAGCAGCCGAAAGACAGGTATCGAGCAGTACTTC
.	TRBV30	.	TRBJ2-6	CAWKPPGANVLTF	TGTGCCTGGAAGCCACCTGGGGCCAACGTCCTGACTTTC
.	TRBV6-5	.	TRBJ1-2	CASSTGTPGYGYTF	TGTGCCAGCAGTACCGGGACTCCGGGGTATGGCTACACCTTC